Listed below are T cell receptor beta chains from one sample, sequenced in a study of response to subunit inactivated influenza vaccine. TCRdb re-analysed the RT-PCR reads in MiXCR, keeping a single row per CDR3 protein. Of roughly 570,000 distinct CDR3 sequences in the sample, 10% to 15% were seen once. The material sequenced was PBMCs from blood, taken about 40 days after vaccination. These receptors all come from a man between 50 and 59 years old who received an inactivated influenza vaccine. The CDR3 runs from the conserved cysteine through the conserved F or W. A D gene is named only where the DNA matches it firmly. Rows give clone size only sometimes, using once, few, many, or a class for an expanded clone.

TRBV15	TRBJ2-1	TRBD2	NA	CATSSRLAGGDEQFF	TGTGCCACCAGCAGTAGACTAGCGGGAGGCGATGAGCAGTTCTTC
TRBV3-1	TRBJ1-4	NA	few	CASSQAGRREKLFF	TGTGCCAGCAGCCAGGCCGGGAGACGCGAAAAACTGTTTTTT
TRBV10-3	TRBJ2-7	NA	NA	CAISELKGANYEQYF	TGTGCCATCAGTGAGCTCAAGGGTGCTAACTACGAGCAGTACTTC
TRBV4-1	TRBJ2-1	NA	few	CASSRARGRNSYNEQFF	TGCGCCAGCAGCCGGGCCCGGGGGAGAAACTCCTACAATGAGCAGTTCTTC
TRBV20-1	TRBJ1-2	NA	many	CSARVPDLYGYTF	TGCAGTGCTAGAGTCCCGGACCTCTATGGCTACACCTTC
TRBV7-2	TRBJ2-1	TRBD2	NA	CASSWITASGPYNEQFF	TGTGCCAGCAGCTGGATAACAGCTAGCGGTCCCTACAATGAGCAGTTCTTC
TRBV5-1	TRBJ2-7	NA	many	CASSSTVYEQYF	TGCGCCAGCAGCTCGACAGTCTACGAGCAGTACTTC
TRBV12-3/TRBV12-4	TRBJ1-1	NA	NA	CASSSHSYRDKNRLEAFF	TGTGCCAGCAGTTCTCACTCTTACCGGGACAAAAACCGCCTTGAAGCTTTCTTT
TRBV12-3/TRBV12-4	TRBJ1-3	NA	few	CASRERWGPPGNTIYF	TGTGCCAGCAGAGAGAGGTGGGGGCCGCCTGGAAACACCATATATTTT
TRBV5-1	TRBJ2-5	NA	few	CASSSGHPGPETQYF	TGCGCCAGCAGCTCGGGACACCCTGGGCCAGAGACCCAGTACTTC
TRBV20-1	TRBJ2-3	TRBD2	few	CSASGGAGTTDTQYF	TGCAGTGCTAGCGGGGGGGCCGGGACGACAGATACGCAGTATTTT
TRBV10-3	TRBJ1-1	TRBD1	few	CAISEGQGAYTEAFF	TGTGCCATCAGTGAGGGACAGGGGGCTTACACTGAAGCTTTCTTT
TRBV4-1	TRBJ2-7	NA	few	CASSPTGPYEQYF	TGCGCCAGCAGCCCTACAGGGCCCTACGAGCAGTACTTC
TRBV12-3/TRBV12-4	TRBJ1-2	TRBD1	NA	CASSPNRGYGYGYTF	TGTGCCAGCAGTCCAAACAGGGGTTACGGCTATGGCTACACCTTC
TRBV6-2/TRBV6-3	TRBJ2-1	NA	NA	CASSYSEVYNEQFF	TGTGCCAGCAGTTATTCTGAGGTTTACAATGAGCAGTTCTTC
TRBV6-2/TRBV6-3	TRBJ2-1	NA	NA	CASSYFNGNEQFF	TGTGCCAGCAGTTACTTTAATGGGAATGAGCAGTTCTTC
TRBV12-3/TRBV12-4	TRBJ2-3	TRBD2	NA	CASSVTSVRVNTQYF	TGTGCCAGCAGCGTCACTAGCGTGAGGGTTAATACGCAGTATTTT
TRBV7-2	TRBJ2-1	NA	many	CASSLRSYNEQFF	TGTGCCAGCAGCCTACGCTCTTACAATGAGCAGTTCTTC
TRBV18	TRBJ2-2	NA	NA	CASSPPRKLASNTGELFF	TGTGCCAGCTCACCCCCCCGGAAGCTCGCCTCGAACACCGGGGAGCTGTTTTTT
TRBV7-9	TRBJ1-1	TRBD1	few	CASRPGTGNTEAFF	TGTGCCAGCAGACCCGGGACAGGGAACACTGAAGCTTTCTTT
TRBV20-1	TRBJ2-1	TRBD2	NA	CSGKGLAGRLDHNEQFF	TGCAGTGGTAAGGGACTAGCGGGACGCCTTGACCACAATGAGCAGTTCTTC
TRBV15	TRBJ1-1	NA	NA	CATSSHTRYTEAFF	TGTGCCACCAGCAGCCACACTCGGTACACTGAAGCTTTCTTT
TRBV27	TRBJ2-7	TRBD2	few	CASSPLAGVYEQYF	TGTGCCAGCAGCCCACTAGCGGGAGTTTACGAGCAGTACTTC
TRBV6-1	TRBJ1-6	NA	NA	CASSEIQGENSPLHF	TGTGCCAGCAGTGAAATACAGGGTGAGAATTCACCCCTCCACTTT
TRBV12-3/TRBV12-4	TRBJ1-1	NA	NA	CASSLLGANGAFF	TGTGCCAGCAGTTTATTAGGAGCAAATGGAGCTTTCTTT
TRBV20-1	TRBJ1-1	NA	NA	CSVGYRDMNTEAFF	TGCAGTGTCGGGTACAGGGACATGAACACTGAAGCTTTCTTT
TRBV6-1	TRBJ1-2	NA	few	CASRTTGHYGYTF	TGTGCCAGCAGGACAACAGGGCACTATGGCTACACCTTC
TRBV4-2	TRBJ1-6	NA	many	CASSQDEVGSPLHF	TGTGCCAGCAGCCAAGATGAGGTCGGATCACCCCTCCACTTT
TRBV12-3/TRBV12-4	TRBJ1-1	NA	few	CATTGGTSTEAFF	TGTGCCACCACCGGGGGGACGAGCACTGAAGCTTTCTTT
TRBV20-1	TRBJ2-5	TRBD2	many	CSASGLAEGQETQYF	TGCAGTGCTTCAGGACTAGCGGAGGGCCAAGAGACCCAGTACTTC
TRBV12-3/TRBV12-4	TRBJ2-7	NA	NA	CASSLVRGTYEQYF	TGTGCCAGCAGTTTAGTCCGTGGGACCTACGAGCAGTACTTC
TRBV6-5	TRBJ2-7	NA	many	CASSYNPGESYEQYF	TGTGCCAGCAGTTACAACCCGGGGGAGAGTTACGAGCAGTACTTC
TRBV6-1	TRBJ1-1	TRBD1	NA	CASRDRDRGYTEAFF	TGTGCCAGCAGGGACCGGGACAGGGGATACACTGAAGCTTTCTTT
TRBV25-1	TRBJ1-5	NA	few	CASSGSLGNQPQHF	TGTGCCAGCAGTGGATCCTTGGGGAATCAGCCCCAGCATTTT
TRBV29-1	TRBJ1-1	TRBD1	few	CSALDRVMNTEAFF	TGCAGTGCACTGGACAGGGTTATGAACACTGAAGCTTTCTTT
TRBV11-2	TRBJ1-1	NA	NA	CASSSNRNTEAFF	TGTGCCAGCAGCTCTAACAGGAACACTGAAGCTTTCTTT
TRBV11-1	TRBJ2-5	TRBD2	NA	CASSPLRGELGGEGTQYF	TGTGCCAGCAGCCCATTACGGGGGGAACTCGGAGGCGAAGGGACCCAGTACTTC
TRBV6-2/TRBV6-3	TRBJ2-7	TRBD1	many	CASRETGGRAYEQYF	TGTGCCAGCAGGGAAACAGGGGGCCGAGCATACGAGCAGTACTTC
TRBV29-1	TRBJ1-1	NA	NA	CSVELMMAGVNTEAFF	TGCAGCGTTGAACTTATGATGGCAGGGGTGAACACTGAAGCTTTCTTT
TRBV29-1	TRBJ2-5	NA	many	CSVEDWDAGRETQYF	TGCAGCGTTGAAGACTGGGACGCGGGGAGGGAGACCCAGTACTTC
TRBV29-1	TRBJ2-5	TRBD1	NA	CSVGVGTGQETQYF	TGCAGCGTTGGAGTCGGGACAGGGCAGGAGACCCAGTACTTC
TRBV7-9	TRBJ2-7	TRBD2	few	CASSASGEGFGQYF	TGTGCCAGCAGCGCTAGCGGGGAGGGATTTGGGCAGTACTTC
TRBV3-1	TRBJ2-1	NA	NA	CASSQVSLGNEQFF	TGTGCCAGCAGCCAAGTGTCCCTAGGCAATGAGCAGTTCTTC
TRBV7-2	TRBJ2-7	NA	few	CASSLVSGTIIEQYF	TGTGCCAGCAGCTTAGTATCTGGGACCATTATAGAGCAGTACTTC
TRBV6-5	TRBJ1-2	TRBD1	few	CASSSATLRGWLSGYTF	TGTGCCAGCAGTTCCGCTACTCTCAGGGGGTGGCTATCGGGCTACACCTTC
TRBV5-5	TRBJ2-7	NA	NA	CASSPSRAPPAGEQYF	TGTGCCAGCAGCCCTTCACGGGCTCCTCCGGCGGGCGAGCAGTACTTC
TRBV12-3/TRBV12-4	TRBJ1-4	NA	few	CASQRKAINEKLFF	TGTGCCAGTCAACGGAAGGCAATTAATGAAAAACTGTTTTTT
TRBV20-1	TRBJ2-7	NA	many	CSARDPQLYEQYF	TGCAGTGCTAGAGACCCCCAACTCTACGAGCAGTACTTC
TRBV4-3	TRBJ2-3	NA	few	CASSQGRLLTSTDTQYF	TGCGCCAGCAGCCAAGGACGGCTTTTAACTAGCACAGATACGCAGTATTTT
TRBV11-1	TRBJ2-1	TRBD2	NA	CASRERGGSNEQFF	TGTGCCAGCAGGGAGCGGGGGGGCTCCAATGAGCAGTTCTTC
TRBV9	TRBJ2-3	NA	NA	CASSPVVHTQYF	TGTGCCAGCAGCCCCGTCGTGCATACGCAGTATTTT
TRBV20-1	TRBJ2-1	NA	NA	CSANRGSEQFF	TGCAGTGCTAATAGGGGGAGTGAGCAGTTCTTC
TRBV27	TRBJ2-3	NA	few	CASSLRSGGTDTQYF	TGTGCCAGCAGTTTGCGGTCAGGGGGCACAGATACGCAGTATTTT
TRBV12-3/TRBV12-4	TRBJ1-1	TRBD1	few	CASSSTQGDRAMNTEAFF	TGTGCCAGCAGTTCGACACAAGGGGACAGGGCTATGAACACTGAAGCTTTCTTT
TRBV6-2/TRBV6-3	TRBJ2-1	NA	NA	CASSRAGSGYEQFF	TGTGCCAGCAGTCGGGCGGGAAGTGGGTATGAGCAGTTCTTC
TRBV6-2/TRBV6-3	TRBJ1-2	TRBD1	few	CASSRGRTGTDGYTF	TGTGCCAGCAGCCGCGGTCGGACAGGGACAGATGGCTACACCTTC
TRBV29-1	TRBJ1-2	NA	NA	CSVGKGGYGYTF	TGCAGCGTTGGGAAGGGGGGCTATGGCTACACCTTC
TRBV5-1	TRBJ2-2	NA	NA	CASSWRTENTGELFF	TGCGCCAGCAGCTGGAGGACGGAGAACACCGGGGAGCTGTTTTTT
TRBV3-1	TRBJ1-1	NA	few	CASSQDYRSTEAFF	TGTGCCAGCAGCCAAGACTATAGGAGCACTGAAGCTTTCTTT
TRBV19	TRBJ1-1	NA	NA	CASSPSPLTPGRNTEAFF	TGTGCCAGTAGTCCGTCCCCCCTGACTCCGGGCAGGAACACTGAAGCTTTCTTT